The text below deals with one T cell receptor (beta chain). The antigen this receptor binds is unknown. The input lacks base qualities; no much larger clone sits a single base away. The sample originates from a study of T cell repertoires in cytomegalovirus infection (dated by TCRdb to between 2018 and 2021). At the level of the whole study: Recently identified HLA-C-restricted CMV epitopes, whose presentation resists viral immunomodulation, were targeted by peptide stimulations together with well-studied HLA-B-restricted epitopes. Donor HLA type was relevant to the analysis, because carriage of CMV infection together with the matching HLA type was indicated by public TCR beta signatures.

General findings and caveats noted by the study authors: The ex vivo response was dominated by HLA-C-restricted CMV-specific TCR beta clonotypes, which also provided the single most frequent clonotype in two of eight donors. In both this cohort and an independent cohort of some 380 donors, the cumulative frequency of public TCR beta family members distinguished carriers of CMV infection plus the relevant HLA type.

Sequencing used an Illumina HiSeq 1500. TCRdb reworked the public reads: Q25 trimming with fastp, MiXCR clone assembly, productive beta chains retained. Rows matching on CDR3 protein sequence are summarized as one entry with the most common DNA and genes. The table for this sample lists about 220,000 distinct CDR3 sequences; around two fifths of them were counted only once. Approximately 59% of the sample rests with the top ten. This specimen's treatment or condition label, per the study, means: in vitro stimulation with specific CMV peptide epitopes to enrich CMV-specific T cells. Material: CD8+ T cells from cultured PBMCs, obtained from culture after CMV antigen stimulation. This TCR came from a human donor in good health (CMV status not recorded). Some clones in this sample may be carry-over from other donors' samples.

CDR3 sequence: CASSPRDRGQETQYF. The DNA sequence reads TGTGCCAGCAGCCCCCGGGACAGGGGGCAAGAGACCCAGTACTTC. The chain joins TRBV7-9 to TRBJ2-5; the junction holds 11 bases that match TRBD1. V lost 5 bases and J lost 2 bases, and the count of bases not matched to a germline gene is 4. Per the germline V gene (reference sequence), SEHNR is the CDR1 and FQNEAQ is the CDR2. The cysteine opens and the phenylalanine closes a CDR3 of 15 amino acids. The entry retains the CDR3 DNA only, 45 bases that are in frame from base 1.